The T cell receptor beta chain described here comes from a study of blood T cell repertoires in COVID-19 (dated by TCRdb to the early 2020s). Broadly, across the study: Samples covering the acute and convalescent phases of COVID-19 were provided by collaborators in the United States, Italy and Spain. Sample metadata almost always included a de-identified subject ID, COVID-19 status, age in years and sex. The dataset comprised deeply sampled blood TCRbeta repertoires from subjects exposed to, actively infected with, or recovered from COVID-19. The material from the prospective study consisted of cDNA or gDNA derived from T cells, B-cell-depleted T cells, or PBMCs. A freely available public database, intended as a resource for researchers studying the immune response to SARS-CoV-2, is where the repertoires were released. Samples were obtained from the ongoing ImmuneRACE study (first 160 participants) and from 1,254 subjects provided by 6 global collaborators. Where available, HLA class I and class II types were obtained from metadata supplied by the sample provider rather than from assay-based typing.

Beyond this particular receptor, the publication reports: Clinical and demographic metadata were provided uncurated, with the amount varying by source and participant.

The germline V end is reduced by 8 bases and the J end by 4 bases; junction bases left unmatched: 7. The CDR3 has 13 amino acids, counting the end cysteine and phenylalanine. Only the CDR3 part of the read is kept: 39 bases, read in frame from the first base. The germline V gene specifies MNHEY as CDR1 and SVGAGI as CDR2. This clone occurred a few times. Its antigen target is currently unknown. Base qualities are not provided; no much larger clone lies one nucleotide away. The collaborating institutions used their own protocols to collect whole blood in K2EDTA tubes. For TCRbeta analysis, collaborator samples were shipped as frozen whole blood, as isolated PBMCs, or as DNA extracted from either sample type. TCRbeta CDR3 regions were amplified from genomic DNA by means of the immunoSEQ Assay, a bias-controlled multiplex PCR. The authors' analysis ran thus. Within the assay, amplification of reference gene primers was used to estimate how many nucleated cells each sample contained. Sequence reads were collapsed and filtered to measure the absolute abundance of every unique TCRbeta CDR3 rearrangement. Productive Simpson clonality was computed per sample as the square root of Simpson's diversity index over productive rearrangements. TCRdb's version of the immuneACCESS table is confined to in-frame rearrangements and falls short of the full clone set. An unresolved V gene accounts for under half of the shortfall where checked; the remainder is of unknown origin. V and J calls plus clone size are reproduced from that table; the DNA served to infer D and trimming. The sample includes about 70,000 clones, with more than 70% observed a single time. About 6.4% of the sample rests with the top ten.

The chain is made from TRBV6-5 and TRBJ1-2; TRBD1 aligns with 7 central bases. This sequence was found in a woman aged 70 to 79 with acute or convalescent COVID-19. The sequenced material came from peripheral blood. The nucleotide sequence reads TGTGCCAGCGGACGGACAGGACTCTATGGCTACACCTTC. The resulting protein is CASGRTGLYGYTF.